This T cell receptor (beta chain) stems from a study of blood T cell repertoires in COVID-19. The CDR3 contains 13 residues. Trimming took off 2 bases at V and 5 bases at J, with 8 bases between the two ends. Germline V lookup: CDR1 SGHTS, CDR2 YDEGEE. The authors' processing: Estimates of nucleated cell counts were drawn from the amplification of reference gene primers. Measured with immunoSEQ multiplex PCR; TCRdb has only the in-frame clones, and not every one. That table is the source of V, J and clone size, and D and trimming were worked out from the DNA. The sample lists around 40,000 clones; approximately 79% were seen once.

The source of this sequence is a man in his 70s with acute or convalescent COVID-19. V usage is TRBV5-8 and J usage is TRBJ2-1; D perhaps matches TRBD1 (5 bases). The sample taken for sequencing was peripheral blood. This CDR3 reads CASSFSRDNEQFF. CDR3 DNA sequence: TGTGCCAGCAGCTTCTCCAGGGACAATGAGCAGTTCTTC.